A selection of T cell receptor beta chains follows, all from one sample in a study of shared clonotypes between healthy human individuals. This table comes from immunoSEQ multiplex PCR, and its TCRdb copy is limited to in-frame clones, with some not included. This sample has about 1.4 million clones, with approximately 97% found just once. Sequencing was performed on naive CD4+ T cells sorted from blood. Receptors were obtained from a man aged 25-40 years in good health. The CDR3 runs from the conserved cysteine through the conserved F or W. A D gene is named only where the DNA matches it firmly. Size tells how often a clone was seen (once, few, many) or the class of an expanded clone, and some rows leave it out.

V gene	J gene	clone size	D gene	CDR3 length	CDR3 DNA	CDR3 protein
TRBV9	TRBJ1-4	.	TRBD1	16	TGTGCCAGCAGCGCGAGACAGGGAAGAGAGGGCGAAAAACTGTTTTTT	CASSARQGREGEKLFF
TRBV30	TRBJ2-7	.	TRBD2	14	TGTGCCTGGAGTGTAACGGGAGGGCCCTACGAGCAGTACTTC	CAWSVTGGPYEQYF
TRBV4-1	TRBJ2-7	.	TRBD2	15	TGCGCCAGCAGCCAAGAGTTGGCTAGCGGATACGAGCAGTACTTC	CASSQELASGYEQYF
TRBV27	TRBJ1-3	.	TRBD1	16	TGTGCCAGCAGTCCAGGGGGCAAAGCTACTGGAAACACCATATATTTT	CASSPGGKATGNTIYF
TRBV5-4	TRBJ1-4	.	.	14	TGTGCCAGCAGCCGACAGACAACTAATGAAAAACTGTTTTTT	CASSRQTTNEKLFF
TRBV5-4	TRBJ2-7	.	TRBD1	15	TGTGCCAGCAGCCAAGGTGGACAGGACGGCTACGAGCAGTACTTC	CASSQGGQDGYEQYF
TRBV18	TRBJ1-1	.	.	15	TGTGCCAGCTCACCAAGAAGGACAGAGAACACTGAAGCTTTCTTT	CASSPRRTENTEAFF
TRBV6-5	TRBJ2-5	.	.	15	TGTGCCAGCAGTTACTCCAGTCAGCACCAAGAGACCCAGTACTTC	CASSYSSQHQETQYF
TRBV7-8	TRBJ1-5	once	TRBD1	13	TGTGCCAGCAGCCCCGACAGGGTTCAGCCCCAGCATTTT	CASSPDRVQPQHF
TRBV15	TRBJ2-1	.	.	14	TGTGCCACCAGCAGGGGACGGACCTACAATGAGCAGTTCTTC	CATSRGRTYNEQFF
TRBV11-2	TRBJ2-1	.	.	16	TGTGCCAGCAGCAGCTGGCGGGCGCTCTCCTACAATGAGCAGTTCTTC	CASSSWRALSYNEQFF
TRBV25-1	TRBJ1-1	.	.	15	TGTGCCAGCAGTGAAAGATTGGTGGGGAACACTGAAGCTTTCTTT	CASSERLVGNTEAFF
TRBV19	TRBJ1-5	.	TRBD1	16	TGTGCCAGTAGGCCTGTGTTGGACAGGGCTCGGCAGCCCCAGCATTTT	CASRPVLDRARQPQHF
TRBV25-1	TRBJ2-3	once	.	16	TGTGCCAGCAGTATGTTCCGTGGGGGTTCTAGGGATACGCAGTATTTT	CASSMFRGGSRDTQYF
TRBV5-8	TRBJ1-2	.	.	16	TGCGCCAGCAGCCAATCGGGCGAACCGCGACCCTATGGCTACACCTTC	CASSQSGEPRPYGYTF
TRBV5-4	TRBJ2-7	.	.	13	TGTGCCAGCAGCTTGGGTGGGCAATACGAGCAGTACTTC	CASSLGGQYEQYF
TRBV6-1	TRBJ1-1	.	.	13	TGTGCCAGCAGAACAACATGGAACACTGAAGCTTTCTTT	CASRTTWNTEAFF
TRBV4-1	TRBJ2-5	.	.	13	TGCGCCAGCAGCCATCCCGAAAGGGAGACCCAGTACTTC	CASSHPERETQYF
TRBV6-1	TRBJ1-3	.	.	15	TGTGCCAGCAGTGAGAGGGACGGCTCTGGAAACACCATATATTTT	CASSERDGSGNTIYF
TRBV9	TRBJ2-1	once	.	18	TGTGCCAGCAGCGTGACTGTGGCTGGGGGGAATGCCTACAATGAGCAGTTCTTC	CASSVTVAGGNAYNEQFF
TRBV9	TRBJ1-2	.	TRBD1	15	TGTGCCAGCAGCGCAAGACAGGGGGCGGGGTATGGCTACACCTTC	CASSARQGAGYGYTF
TRBV29-1	TRBJ1-4	.	.	13	TGCAGCGCTCAGGGGCCGGAGGGTGAAAAACTGTTTTTT	CSAQGPEGEKLFF
TRBV7-2	TRBJ1-1	.	.	13	TGTGCCAGCAGCTTAGCGGGCGACACTGAAGCTTTCTTT	CASSLAGDTEAFF
TRBV27	TRBJ2-2	.	.	12	TGTGCCAGCAGTTTGGGTGTAGGGGAGCTGTTTTTT	CASSLGVGELFF
TRBV2	TRBJ2-3	once	.	13	TGTGCCAGCTGCCAAGAGGGAACAGATACGCAGTATTTT	CASCQEGTDTQYF
TRBV28	TRBJ1-5	once	.	16	TGTGCCAGCAGTTTATGGGCTGGGCAGGGCAATCAGCCCCAGCATTTT	CASSLWAGQGNQPQHF
TRBV18	TRBJ2-3	.	TRBD2	16	TGTGCCAGCTCAACCCCTAGCGGGAGCGGAACAGATACGCAGTATTTT	CASSTPSGSGTDTQYF
TRBV4-2	TRBJ1-1	.	.	14	TGTGCCAGCAGCCAAGATCAGGGCTACACTGAAGCTTTCTTT	CASSQDQGYTEAFF
TRBV9	TRBJ2-1	.	TRBD2	15	TGTGCCAGCAGCGTAGAGAGCGGGAGTTTTTATGAGCAGTTCTTC	CASSVESGSFYEQFF
TRBV5-1	TRBJ2-1	.	.	16	TGCGCCAGCAGCAGTAGACTAGTTACAATGGGCGATGAGCAGTTCTTC	CASSSRLVTMGDEQFF
TRBV7-9	TRBJ2-1	.	TRBD2	17	TGTGCCAGCAGCTCCGGGGGGCTAGCGGGAGATCATCATGAGCAGTTCTTC	CASSSGGLAGDHHEQFF
TRBV6-1	TRBJ2-7	.	.	16	TGTGCCAGCAGTGAAGTTCCCGGGATCCAGACCTACGAGCAGTACTTC	CASSEVPGIQTYEQYF
TRBV10-3	TRBJ2-5	.	.	12	TGTGCCATCAGGGGAAGCCAAGAGACCCAGTACTTC	CAIRGSQETQYF
TRBV11-3	TRBJ2-3	.	TRBD2	15	TGTGCCAGCAGCTTGGTTAGCGGGAGGGCAGATACGCAGTATTTT	CASSLVSGRADTQYF
TRBV5-1	TRBJ2-7	.	.	13	TGCGCCAGCAGCCCACAGGGTGGGTACGAGCAGTACTTC	CASSPQGGYEQYF
TRBV9	TRBJ2-7	.	.	14	TGTGCCAGCAGCGTAGGGTTACTAGGCTACGAGCAGTACTTC	CASSVGLLGYEQYF
TRBV6-5	TRBJ2-7	.	TRBD2	15	TGTGCCACGGGTCTCAGCGGGAGGGTCTACTACGAGCAGTACTTC	CATGLSGRVYYEQYF
TRBV6-4	TRBJ2-1	.	TRBD2	14	TGTGCCAGCAGTGATAGCGGGAGGTACAATGAGCAGTTCTTC	CASSDSGRYNEQFF
TRBV5-4	TRBJ2-3	.	TRBD2	15	TGTGCCAGCAGTCCGGGGGGGGGAGACACAGATACGCAGTATTTT	CASSPGGGDTDTQYF
TRBV20-1	TRBJ2-3	.	.	10	TGCAGTGCTAGCGTCGATACGCAGTATTTT	CSASVDTQYF
TRBV5-4	TRBJ1-2	once	TRBD1	16	TGTGCCAGCAGCTTGGGAGGGACAGGGGCGCCTTATGGCTACACCTTC	CASSLGGTGAPYGYTF
TRBV5-5	TRBJ1-2	.	TRBD1	13	TGTGCCAGCAGCTTGATCACAGGGGATGGCTACACCTTC	CASSLITGDGYTF
TRBV29-1	TRBJ2-7	.	TRBD1	11	TGCAGCGGGGGACAGGGTAGCGAGCAGTACTTC	CSGGQGSEQYF
TRBV7-3	TRBJ2-7	once	.	14	TGTGCCAGCAGCCGGGGGTCCCCCTTGGAGGTGCAGTACTTC	CASSRGSPLEVQYF
TRBV5-1	TRBJ2-7	.	.	12	TGCGCCAGCAGCCAGGGGGGTTTCGAGCAGTACTTC	CASSQGGFEQYF
TRBV9	TRBJ2-4	.	.	15	TGTGCCAGCAACCATAAAGGGACTTCCGAAAACATTCAGTACTTC	CASNHKGTSENIQYF
TRBV7-9	TRBJ2-3	.	.	12	TGTGCCAGCAGCCAAGGCGGAGATACGCAGTATTTT	CASSQGGDTQYF
TRBV7-2	TRBJ2-7	few	.	15	TGTGCCAGCAGATGGAGTGAAATGAGCTCCTACGAGCAGTACTTC	CASRWSEMSSYEQYF
TRBV7-2	TRBJ2-7	.	TRBD2	16	TGTGCCAGCAGCTCCGGACTAGCGGGAGGGTACTACGAGCAGTACTTC	CASSSGLAGGYYEQYF
TRBV5-1	TRBJ2-5	.	.	15	TGCGCCAGCAGCTTGGAGGGTACGAGAGGAGAGACCCAGTACTTC	CASSLEGTRGETQYF
TRBV5-4	TRBJ2-5	.	TRBD1	15	TGTGCCAGCAGCTTGTCCGGCCGCCAGGGGGCTGGCCAGTACTTC	CASSLSGRQGAGQYF
TRBV10-3	TRBJ2-7	.	TRBD2	16	TGTGCCATCAGTCCGCGGACTAGCGCAATCTCCTACGAGCAGTACTTC	CAISPRTSAISYEQYF
TRBV5-1	TRBJ2-1	once	TRBD2	18	TGCGCCAGCAGCTTGGGGTTAGCGGGAGGACTTTCCTACAATGAGCAGTTCTTC	CASSLGLAGGLSYNEQFF